This record concerns one T cell receptor (beta chain) sequence. These data originate in a study of blood T cell repertoires in COVID-19. About the research overall: Some COVID-19 samples were acute and others convalescent; all came from the United States, Italy and Spain.

This CDR3 region has 13 residues. From germline, CDR1 is SGHAT and CDR2 FQNNGV. Trimming pared 3 bases from V and 3 bases from J, leaving 8 bases between. Membership in each cohort depended on participant-reported clinical history. As processed by the authors: Quantification of nucleated cells was approximated via reference gene primer amplification. The assay was immunoSEQ multiplex PCR, and TCRdb's table has in-frame clones only and misses some. V and J calls and clone size are copied from that table; D and trimming were computed from the DNA. Of around 180,000 clones listed, around 82% are singletons.

Sequenced sample: PBMCs or T cells enriched from blood (not recorded which). The source of this sequence is a woman in her 50s with acute COVID-19. The rearrangement uses TRBV11-2 and TRBJ1-2; maybe TRBD1 (5 bases). CDR3 region: CASSLGTDYGYTF. Written as DNA, the CDR3 is TGTGCCAGCAGCTTGGGGACTGACTATGGCTACACCTTC.